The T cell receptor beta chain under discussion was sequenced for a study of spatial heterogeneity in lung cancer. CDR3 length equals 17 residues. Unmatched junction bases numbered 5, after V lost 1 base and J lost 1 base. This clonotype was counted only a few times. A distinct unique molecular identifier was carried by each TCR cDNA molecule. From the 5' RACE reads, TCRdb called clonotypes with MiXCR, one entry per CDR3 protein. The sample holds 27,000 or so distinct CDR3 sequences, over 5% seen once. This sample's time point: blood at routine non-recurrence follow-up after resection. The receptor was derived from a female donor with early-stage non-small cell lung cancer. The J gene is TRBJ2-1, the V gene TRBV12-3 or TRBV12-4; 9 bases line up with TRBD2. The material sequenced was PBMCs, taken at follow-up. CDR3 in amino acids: CASSLGAGGLSYNEQFF. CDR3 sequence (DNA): TGTGCCAGCAGTTTAGGCGCGGGGGGGCTTTCCTACAATGAGCAGTTCTTC.